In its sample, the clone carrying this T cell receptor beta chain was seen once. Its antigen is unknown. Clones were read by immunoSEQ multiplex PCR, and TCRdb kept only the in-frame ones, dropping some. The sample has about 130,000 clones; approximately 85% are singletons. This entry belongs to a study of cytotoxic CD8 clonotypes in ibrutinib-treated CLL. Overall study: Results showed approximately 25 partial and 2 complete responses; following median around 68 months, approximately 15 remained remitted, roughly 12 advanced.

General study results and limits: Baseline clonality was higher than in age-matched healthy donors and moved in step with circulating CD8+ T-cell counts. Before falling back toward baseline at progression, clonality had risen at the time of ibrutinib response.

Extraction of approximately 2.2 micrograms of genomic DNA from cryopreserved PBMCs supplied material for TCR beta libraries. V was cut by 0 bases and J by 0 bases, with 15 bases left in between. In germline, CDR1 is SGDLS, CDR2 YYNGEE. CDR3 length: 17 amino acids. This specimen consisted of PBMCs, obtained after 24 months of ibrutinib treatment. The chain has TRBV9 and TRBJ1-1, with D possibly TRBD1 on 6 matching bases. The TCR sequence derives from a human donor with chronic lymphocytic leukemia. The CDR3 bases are TGTGCCAGCAGCGTAGCTAGGGGGGGAGGATTGAACACTGAAGCTTTCTTT. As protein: CASSVARGGGLNTEAFF.